This is a list of T cell receptor beta chains from one sample in a study of blood T cell repertoires in COVID-19. Clones were sequenced by immunoSEQ multiplex PCR, and TCRdb holds only the in-frame ones, with some missing. The sample has about 150,000 clones; about 90% are singletons. Sequenced: peripheral blood. All receptors derive from a man in his forties or fifties with acute or convalescent COVID-19. Both conserved end residues are part of each CDR3.

J gene	V gene	CDR3 protein
TRBJ1-1	TRBV5-4	CASSLGGQGANTEAFF
TRBJ1-1	TRBV5-1	CASSLGPGSTLRRDTEAFF
TRBJ2-7	TRBV15	CATSRDHGGTSGYEQYF
TRBJ2-2	TRBV9	CASSVGGDTGELFF
TRBJ2-1	TRBV7-3	CASSPGLAAYNEQFF
TRBJ2-2	TRBV19	CASSPPGGLWTGELFF
TRBJ2-1	TRBV5-1	CASSLQGTTSYNEQFF
TRBJ1-1	TRBV7-8	CASSLAYGPSGFF
TRBJ2-2	TRBV4-3	CASSQDRGRELFF
TRBJ2-7	TRBV6-4	CASSDPDGTDVYEQYF
TRBJ1-4	TRBV5-6	CASSLRPREKLFF
TRBJ1-6	TRBV5-1	CASSLQSSYNSPLHF
TRBJ1-5	TRBV6-5	CASSEWTAGNQPQHF
TRBJ2-1	TRBV5-1	CASTPARQGSEQFF
TRBJ1-6	TRBV9	CASSVEGRHNSPLHF
TRBJ1-1	TRBV5-1	CASSSGQVNTEAFF
TRBJ1-1	TRBV28	CVTHAGDTEAFF
TRBJ1-4	TRBV5-1	CASSQTGTAPNEKLFF
TRBJ2-1	TRBV7-9	CASGSRAGSGDEQFF
TRBJ1-2	TRBV7-2	CASSTPGGFWGYTF
TRBJ2-2	TRBV28	CASSLYVGQSDTGELFF
TRBJ2-5	TRBV6-5	CASSLSGQETQYF
TRBJ2-7	TRBV27	CASSPLSRDIYEQYF
TRBJ2-2	TRBV28	CASSLGHYTGELFF
TRBJ1-5	TRBV6-5	CASGSHQPQHF
TRBJ1-6	TRBV6-5	CASRRQSSYNSPLHF
TRBJ2-5	TRBV6-2/TRBV6-3	CASSLEGSLAETQYF
TRBJ1-2	TRBV28	CASSDLDYGYTF
TRBJ2-5	TRBV28	CASSSGTSGSRTQYF
TRBJ2-3	TRBV18	CASSPRASGGTNTDTQYF
TRBJ1-6	TRBV2	CASGGVTYNSPLHF
TRBJ2-1	TRBV7-9	CASSEGQSSLNEQFF
TRBJ1-2	TRBV9	CASSVGTAVFYGYTF